These 16 T cell receptor beta chains were all obtained from the same sample, sequenced in a study of T-cell reconstitution after alpha-beta-depleted transplantation in children. TCRbeta library construction was performed incorporating unique molecular identifiers. MiXCR was run by TCRdb on the PCR reads, yielding one entry per CDR3 protein. The sample has approximately 150,000 distinct CDR3 sequences, about 9% seen once. Sequencing was performed on PBMCs, mostly from graft donor cells, taken 180 days after TCRalphabeta/CD19-depleted stem cell transplant. These receptors originate from a female patient aged 2-15 years who had a stem cell transplant for congenital amegakaryocytic thrombocytopenia, so the T cells may come from the graft donor.

This clonotype was observed at least ten times. The genes are TRBV20-1 and TRBJ1-5; D ambiguous. There are 14 residues in the CDR3. Trimming stripped 6 bases from V and 9 bases from J, with 21 bases between. Per germline, CDR1 DFQATT and CDR2 SNEGSKA (reference sequence). The CDR3 nucleotides are TGCAGTGCAACCCCGGGGATAGGGTTCTTGCCCCAGCATTTT. Translated: CSATPGIGFLPQHF.

In this sample, this clonotype turned up many times. The chain is built from TRBV5-1 and TRBJ1-3; D is perhaps TRBD1 (5 bases). Germline CDR1 SGHRS, CDR2 YFSETQ. This CDR3 has 22 amino acids. The V end was cut by 4 bases, the J end by 0 bases, with 32 bases between. The CDR3 spells CASSPGTLGHHRTEISGNTIYF. The CDR3 DNA is TGCGCCAGCAGCCCCGGGACCCTCGGCCACCACCGGACCGAAATCTCTGGAAACACCATATATTTT.

This clonotype was counted at least ten times. The chain employs TRBV7-6 and TRBJ1-1, with D perhaps TRBD1 (5 bases). CDR1 and CDR2 from the germline V gene are SGHVS and FNYEAQ. The CDR3 is 14 amino acids. Trimming left V 2 bases short and J 4 bases short, with 11 bases between. In nucleotides, the CDR3 is TGTGCCAGCAGCTTAAGGGGCAGGGTCACTGAAGCTTTCTTT. Translation gives CASSLRGRVTEAFF.

This clonotype was seen ten or more times. The chain joins TRBV28 to TRBJ1-3; D is perhaps TRBD1 (6 bases). The CDR3 contains 14 residues. Germline V CDR1 and CDR2: MDHEN, SYDVKM. The germline V and J ends were trimmed by 2 bases and 8 bases, with 13 bases remaining between them. CDR3 protein: CASSLMVRGYTIYF. CDR3 sequence (DNA): TGTGCCAGCAGTTTAATGGTCAGGGGATACACCATATATTTT.

This clonotype has only a few counts. The CDR3 nucleotides read TGTGCCAGCAGCGGCACAGGGGGCGGTGAGACCCAGTACTTC. Translating gives CASSGTGGGETQYF. The rearrangement links TRBV2 to TRBJ2-5; 9 bases fit TRBD1. Trimming cost V 6 bases and J 5 bases; bases outside gene matches: 7. The germline gives CDR1 SNHLY, CDR2 FYNNEI. This CDR3 has 14 amino acids.

This clonotype was found many times. This rearrangement joins TRBV2 to TRBJ1-4, with D hard to call. The V end was cut by 7 bases, the J end by 8 bases, with 11 bases between. The CDR3 has 12 residues. In germline, CDR1 is SNHLY, CDR2 FYNNEI. The CDR3 reads CASTGRLEKLFF. In nucleotides, the CDR3 is TGTGCCAGCACCGGAAGATTAGAAAAACTGTTTTTT.

This clonotype has at least ten counts. The chain couples TRBV28 to TRBJ2-2; no definite D call. CDR1 MDHEN and CDR2 SYDVKM come from the germline V gene. CDR3 length: 15 residues. The V gene lost 2 bases and the J gene lost 0 bases, with 7 bases spanning the gap. The CDR3 DNA reads TGTGCCAGCAGTTTACCGGAACCGAACACCGGGGAGCTGTTTTTT. Amino acids: CASSLPEPNTGELFF.

V and J are TRBV7-2 and TRBJ2-7; TRBD1 might be the D (7 bases). Trimming removed 3 bases at V and 12 bases at J, with 15 bases between. Germline V gene lookup returns CDR1 SGHTA and CDR2 FQGNSA. This CDR3 is built from 12 residues. CDR3 in DNA: TGTGCCAGCAGCTTTGACAGGGACTCTTGGTACTTC. This sequence encodes CASSFDRDSWYF.

This clonotype has ten or more counts. The rearrangement links TRBV20-1 to TRBJ2-1, with 7 bases that match TRBD1. The germline CDR1 and CDR2 sequences are DFQATT and SNEGSKA (reference sequence). This CDR3 is 14 amino acids long. Trimming took 3 bases from V and 6 from J; bases not matched to a gene: 8. The CDR3 loop reads CSASDVRGSNEQFF. The CDR3 DNA reads TGCAGTGCTAGTGATGTCAGGGGGTCCAATGAGCAGTTCTTC.

This clonotype was counted many times. The J gene is TRBJ2-3, the V gene TRBV7-2; D not certain. Germline V gene data show CDR1 as SGHTA and CDR2 as FQGNSA. This CDR3 is built from 12 residues. V was trimmed by 5 bases and J by 6 bases, leaving 9 bases between them. CDR3 residues: CASSAPTDTQYF. The CDR3 DNA follows: TGTGCCAGCAGCGCCCCGACCGATACGCAGTATTTT. The full variable domain, with the rest looked up from reference TRBV7-2 and TRBJ2-3, is GAGVSQSPSNKVTEKGKDVELRCDPISGHTALYWYRQSLGQGLEFLIYFQGNSAPDKSGLPSDRFSAERTGGSVSTLTIQRTQQEDSAVYLCASSAPTDTQYFGPGTRLTVL.

As regards this clonotype: A read error may explain this, as a much larger clone is one base away. This rearrangement joins TRBV21-1 to TRBJ1-5. TRBV21-1 is shown as a pseudogene. The CDR3 runs 15 residues. The CDR3: CASGGWVGWDQPQHF. The CDR3 DNA reads TGTGCCAGCGGCGGCTGGGTTGGATGGGATCAGCCCCAGCATTTT.

In this sample, this clonotype turned up many times. The rearrangement joins TRBV28 to TRBJ2-5; D remains unclear. Germline lookup yields CDR1 MDHEN and CDR2 SYDVKM. Between the trimmed V and J ends, which lost 0 bases and 3 bases, there was a span of 5 bases. The CDR3 spans 13 residues. The CDR3 reads CASSLWGKETQYF. CDR3 DNA: TGTGCCAGCAGTTTATGGGGGAAAGAGACCCAGTACTTC.

This clonotype turned up a few times. The gene calls are TRBV19 and TRBJ1-2; TRBD1 is a possible D gene (5 bases). Trimming removed 5 bases from V and 3 bases from J, with 10 bases in between. Germline V gives CDR1 LNHDA, CDR2 SQIVND (reference sequence). The length of the CDR3 is 13 residues. The chain's CDR3 is CASSSRGDYGYTF. DNA for the CDR3: TGTGCCAGTAGTTCCCGGGGGGACTATGGCTACACCTTC.

Notes on this clonotype: This may stem from a read error, because a much larger clone lies one nucleotide away. The V call is TRBV6-1, the J call TRBJ2-2; TRBD1 agrees at 8 bases. Per germline, CDR1 MNHNS and CDR2 SASEGT. The CDR3 extends over 15 amino acids. CDR3 in DNA: TGTGCCAGCAGTGACCTGACAGGGGCCACCGGGGAGCTGTATTTT. This translates into CASSDLTGATGELYF.

The sample holds many counts of this clonotype. The rearrangement joins TRBV5-5 to TRBJ1-1; 9 bases fit TRBD1. V was pared by 3 bases and J by 5 bases, with 5 bases of the junction left unmatched. Per germline, CDR1 SGHKS and CDR2 YYEKEE (reference sequence). The CDR3 is made up of 14 amino acids. CDR3 in amino acids: CASSWGQGVTEAFF. The CDR3 region has the DNA TGTGCCAGCAGCTGGGGACAGGGAGTTACTGAAGCTTTCTTT. The variable domain in full, with the rest retrieved from reference TRBV5-5 and TRBJ1-1, is DAGVTQSPTHLIKTRGQQVTLRCSPISGHKSVSWYQQVLGQGPQFIFQYYEKEERGRGNFPDRFSARQFPNYSSELNVNALLLGDSALYLCASSWGQGVTEAFFGQGTRLTVV.

This clonotype was counted a few times. The genes are TRBV30 and TRBJ2-1; 9 nucleotides line up with TRBD2. This CDR3 region has 14 residues. V lost 4 bases and J lost 7; bases outside the gene matches: 8. Germline CDR1 GTSNPN, CDR2 SVGIG (reference sequence). The CDR3 spells CAWKYSGSSNEQFF. The CDR3 nucleotides are TGTGCCTGGAAATATAGCGGGAGTTCTAATGAGCAGTTCTTC.